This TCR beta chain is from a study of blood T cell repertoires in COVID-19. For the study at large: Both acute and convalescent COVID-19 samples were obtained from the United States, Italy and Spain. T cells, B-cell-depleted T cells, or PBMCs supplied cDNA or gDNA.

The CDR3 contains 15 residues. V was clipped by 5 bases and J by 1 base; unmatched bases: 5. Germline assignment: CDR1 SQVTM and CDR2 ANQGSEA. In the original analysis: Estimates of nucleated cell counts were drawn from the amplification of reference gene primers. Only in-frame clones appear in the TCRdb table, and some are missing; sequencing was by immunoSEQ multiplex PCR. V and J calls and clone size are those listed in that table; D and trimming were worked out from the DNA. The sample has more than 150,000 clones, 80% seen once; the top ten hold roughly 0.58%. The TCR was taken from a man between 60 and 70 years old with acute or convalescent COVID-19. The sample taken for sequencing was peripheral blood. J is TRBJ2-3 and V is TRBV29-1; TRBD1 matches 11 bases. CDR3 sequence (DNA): TGCAGCGTTTCCGGGACAGGGGGTGGCACAGATACGCAGTATTTT. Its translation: CSVSGTGGGTDTQYF.